This T cell receptor (beta chain) was captured in a study of PD-1 blockade in classical Hodgkin lymphoma. Findings of the study overall: The repertoire differences lack a defined cause, possibly disease activity or prior therapy.

This table comes from immunoSEQ multiplex PCR, and its TCRdb copy is limited to in-frame clones, with some not included. The repertoire holds 99,000 or so clones, with around nine tenths as singletons. Germline V CDR1 and CDR2: MNHEY, SMNVEV (reference sequence). This CDR3 region has 13 residues. Trimming removed 3 bases from V and 5 bases from J, with 9 bases in between. As concerns this clone: Its target is unknown.

Stated time point: cycle 4 day 1 (C4D1), after more than five weeks of nivolumab. Each patient experienced a relapse that followed autologous stem cell transplantation, and brentuximab vedotin exposure varied. Under best response, outcomes were complete response, partial response or progressive disease. The TCR was taken from a human donor with classical Hodgkin lymphoma. The genes are TRBV27 and TRBJ2-3; D unresolved. Source: peripheral blood mononuclear cells (PBMCs), taken before the fourth cycle of nivolumab. The CDR3, as DNA: TGTGCCAGCAGTTTTTTGCGAGTAGATACGCAGTATTTT. Amino acids: CASSFLRVDTQYF.